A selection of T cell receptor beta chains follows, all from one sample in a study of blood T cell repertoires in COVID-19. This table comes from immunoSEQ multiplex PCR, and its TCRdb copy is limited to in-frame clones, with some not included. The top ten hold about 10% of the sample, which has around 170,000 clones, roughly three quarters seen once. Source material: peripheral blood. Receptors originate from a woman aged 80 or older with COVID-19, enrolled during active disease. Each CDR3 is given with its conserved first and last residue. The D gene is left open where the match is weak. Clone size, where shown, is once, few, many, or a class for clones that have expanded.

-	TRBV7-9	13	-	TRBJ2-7	CASSLPGSGEQYF	TGTGCCAGCAGCTTGCCGGGTAGTGGGGAGCAGTACTTC
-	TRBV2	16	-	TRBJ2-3	CASSGRDPVWADTQYF	TGTGCCAGCAGTGGGCGGGACCCGGTGTGGGCAGATACGCAGTATTTT
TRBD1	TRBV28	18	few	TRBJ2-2	CASKTPHRDRANTGELFF	TGTGCCAGCAAGACCCCCCACCGGGACAGGGCGAACACCGGGGAGCTGTTTTTT
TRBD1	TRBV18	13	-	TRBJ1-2	CASSPTGGHGYTF	TGTGCCAGCTCACCGACAGGGGGCCATGGCTACACCTTC
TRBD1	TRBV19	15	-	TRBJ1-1	CASSSYRGRNTEAFF	TGTGCCAGTAGTAGTTACAGGGGGCGGAACACTGAAGCTTTCTTT
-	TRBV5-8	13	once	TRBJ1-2	CASSLGSAKGYTF	TGTGCCAGCAGCTTGGGGTCAGCGAAGGGCTACACCTTC
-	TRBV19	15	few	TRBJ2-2	CASSNRDWNTGELFF	TGTGCCAGTAGTAACCGGGACTGGAACACCGGGGAGCTGTTTTTT
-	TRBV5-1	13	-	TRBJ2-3	CASRLASTDTQYF	TGCGCCAGCAGACTAGCTAGCACAGATACGCAGTATTTT
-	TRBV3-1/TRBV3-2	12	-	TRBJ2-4	CASSQGLSIQYF	TGTGCCAGCAGCCAAGGACTGAGTATTCAGTACTTC
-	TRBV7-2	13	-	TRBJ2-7	CASSLEGVREQYF	TGTGCCAGCAGCCTAGAGGGGGTCCGCGAGCAGTACTTC
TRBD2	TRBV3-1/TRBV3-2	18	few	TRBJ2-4	CASSQDFGERGTKNIQYF	TGTGCCAGCAGCCAAGATTTCGGCGAGCGGGGGACCAAAAACATTCAGTACTTC
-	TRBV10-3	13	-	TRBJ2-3	CAISESGGATQYF	TGTGCCATCAGTGAGAGTGGCGGAGCTACGCAGTATTTT
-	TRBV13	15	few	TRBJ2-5	CASSLRRGAGETQYF	TGTGCCAGCAGCTTACGCCGGGGGGCAGGAGAGACCCAGTACTTC
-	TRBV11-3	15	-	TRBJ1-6	CASSTETGINSPLHF	TGTGCCAGCAGCACAGAGACAGGAATAAATTCACCCCTCCACTTT
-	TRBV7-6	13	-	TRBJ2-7	CASSLGRFYEQYF	TGTGCCAGCAGCTTAGGCAGGTTCTACGAGCAGTACTTC
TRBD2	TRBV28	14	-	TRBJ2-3	CASSFAGVADTQYF	TGTGCCAGCAGTTTTGCGGGAGTCGCAGATACGCAGTATTTT
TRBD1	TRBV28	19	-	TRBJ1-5	CASSRRDRGIYYGNQPQHF	TGTGCCAGCAGCCGGAGAGACAGGGGGATATATTACGGCAATCAGCCCCAGCATTTT
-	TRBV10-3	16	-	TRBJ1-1	CAISESGRERNTEAFF	TGTGCCATCAGTGAGTCCGGGCGGGAAAGGAACACTGAAGCTTTCTTT
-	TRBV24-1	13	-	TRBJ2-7	CATSVMDSYEQYF	TGTGCCACCAGTGTCATGGACAGTTACGAGCAGTACTTC
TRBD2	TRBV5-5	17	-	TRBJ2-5	CASTPDLAANIEETQYF	TGTGCCAGCACCCCGGATCTAGCGGCAAATATAGAAGAGACCCAGTACTTC
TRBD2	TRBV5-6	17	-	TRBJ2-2	CASSFGLAGWGTGELFF	TGTGCCAGCAGCTTTGGGCTAGCGGGATGGGGAACCGGGGAGCTGTTTTTT
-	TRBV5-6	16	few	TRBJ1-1	CASSLTPWAGATEAFF	TGTGCCAGCAGCTTAACACCTTGGGCGGGGGCCACTGAAGCTTTCTTT
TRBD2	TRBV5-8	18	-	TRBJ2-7	CASSLGRWSGGTSYEQYF	TGTGCCAGCAGCTTGGGGCGGTGGTCGGGGGGGACCTCCTACGAGCAGTACTTC
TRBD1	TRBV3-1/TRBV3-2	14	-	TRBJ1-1	CASSLTQGGTEAFF	TGTGCCAGCAGCCTTACCCAGGGGGGCACTGAAGCTTTCTTT
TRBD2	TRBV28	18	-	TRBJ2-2	CASTNLSPGLAGTGELFF	TGTGCCAGCACAAACCTTTCTCCGGGACTAGCGGGTACCGGGGAGCTGTTTTTT
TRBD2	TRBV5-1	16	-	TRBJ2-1	CASSIGGGTSYNEQFF	TGCGCCAGCAGCATAGGAGGTGGGACTAGCTACAATGAGCAGTTCTTC
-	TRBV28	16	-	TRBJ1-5	CASSPSYIPLDQPQHF	TGTGCCAGCAGTCCCTCGTATATTCCGCTAGATCAGCCCCAGCATTTT
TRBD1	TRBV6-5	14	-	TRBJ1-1	CASRWTGGAPEAFF	TGTGCCAGCCGATGGACAGGGGGCGCCCCTGAAGCTTTCTTT